This TCR beta chain was obtained from a study of cytomegalovirus exposure and HLA in healthy donors. Per germline, CDR1 MNHNS and CDR2 SASEGT. This CDR3 contains 18 residues. V lost 1 base and J 2 bases, leaving 19 bases between the germline ends. The primer mix had 60 Vbeta and 13 Jbeta primers. The repertoire was sequenced with immunoSEQ multiplex PCR; TCRdb's copy has only in-frame clones and lacks some. The sample lists about 76,000 clones; about four fifths were seen once. This sequence joins TRBV6-1 and TRBJ2-3; TRBD2 might be the D (6 bases). The sample comprised PBMCs. This clonotype was sampled from a woman aged 25 to 39 in good health and CMV-seronegative. CDR3 sequence reads: CASSEEVRLVGYTDTQYF. CDR3 in DNA: TGTGCCAGCAGTGAAGAGGTGCGACTAGTGGGATACACAGATACGCAGTATTTT.